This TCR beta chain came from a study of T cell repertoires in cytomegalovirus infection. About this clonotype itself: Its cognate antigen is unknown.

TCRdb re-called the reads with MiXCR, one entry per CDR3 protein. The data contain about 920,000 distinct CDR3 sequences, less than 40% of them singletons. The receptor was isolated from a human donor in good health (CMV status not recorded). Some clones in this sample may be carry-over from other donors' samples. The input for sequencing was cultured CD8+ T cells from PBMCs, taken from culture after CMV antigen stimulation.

CDR3 residues: CSAAYRDPYNSPLHF. Here the CDR3 DNA reads TGCAGTGCTGCCTACAGGGACCCCTATAATTCACCCCTCCACTTT. This chain connects TRBV20-1 to TRBJ1-6, with D tentatively TRBD1 (6 bases). There are 15 residues in the CDR3. Germline values: CDR1 DFQATT, CDR2 SNEGSKA (reference sequence). V lost 5 bases to trimming and J lost 2 bases, with 13 bases between them.